These 17 T cell receptor beta chains were sequenced from one sample in a study of glioma-infiltrating T cells. The iRepertoire nested amplicon-rescue multiplex PCR amplified TCR alpha and beta CDR3s from RNA. TCRdb re-derived calls from the multiplex PCR reads in MiXCR, one entry per CDR3 protein. This sample yields 160,000 or so distinct CDR3 sequences, of which around 42% are seen a single time; 5% to 5.5% belongs to the top ten. Sequencing input: glioma tissue, nonneoplastic brain tissue, or PBMCs (not recorded which). The receptors here all came from a human donor with low-grade glioma or glioblastoma, undergoing nonglioma brain surgery, or in good health (not recorded which).

The chain recombines TRBV7-2 with TRBJ2-5, with D perhaps TRBD2 (6 bases). The CDR3 spans 12 residues. In germline, CDR1 is SGHTA, CDR2 FQGNSA. Trimming shortened V by 5 bases and J by 13 bases, and 17 bases separated the two germline ends. The CDR3 protein is CASSKGGESRYF. In DNA form, the CDR3 reads TGTGCCAGCAGCAAGGGAGGAGAGAGCCGGTACTTC.

This clonotype turned up a few times. The chain joins TRBV19 to TRBJ2-1; the match to TRBD2 covers 11 bases. Per the germline V gene, CDR1 is LNHDA and CDR2 is SQIVND (reference sequence). CDR3 length equals 13 residues. Trimming cost V 8 bases and J 9 bases; bases outside gene matches: 6. The CDR3 nucleotides read TGTGCCAGTGGGGCTAGCGGGAGGAGTGAGCAGTTCTTC. Protein product: CASGASGRSEQFF.

The chain uses TRBV7-3 and TRBJ2-4; TRBD1 matches 7 bases. The CDR3 covers 15 residues. V shed 0 bases and J 7 bases; nucleotides not matched to a gene: 6. CDR1 and CDR2 (germline): SGHTA, FQGTGA. The CDR3 loop is CASSLTRGRRNIQYF. The CDR3 nucleotides are TGTGCCAGCAGCTTAACAAGGGGGCGCCGGAACATTCAGTACTTC.

The J gene is TRBJ1-1, the V gene TRBV12-3 or TRBV12-4, with 9 bases fitting TRBD1. CDR3 size: 15 residues. Losses at the gene ends were 6 bases for V and 9 bases for J; bases not matched to a gene: 14. CDR3 sequence: CASRHTGTGPNKAFF. In DNA form, the CDR3 reads TGTGCCAGCAGACACACCGGGACAGGGCCGAACAAAGCTTTCTTT.

Remarks on this clonotype: A much larger clone lies one base from this, so it may be a read error. The chain recombines TRBV28 with TRBJ2-1, with no clear D. With 4 bases removed from V and 3 bases from J, the gap between germline ends came to 16 bases. Germline V gives CDR1 MDHEN, CDR2 SYDVKM. The CDR3 length is 16 residues. The CDR3 region is CASSSPPRSCYNEQFF. CDR3 nucleotides: TGTGCCAGCAGTTCTCCCCCCCGCAGCTGCTACAATGAGCAGTTCTTC. The complete variable domain, with remaining parts taken from reference TRBV28 and TRBJ2-1, reads DVKVTQSSRYLVKRTGEKVFLECVQDMDHENMFWYRQDPGLGLRLIYFSYDVKMKEKGDIPEGYSVSREKKERFSLILESASTNQTSMYLCASSSPPRSCYNEQFFGPGTRLTVL.

With respect to this clonotype: A read error is possible here, since a much larger clone lies one base away. The chain joins TRBV28 to TRBJ1-6; D not resolved. Germline V lookup: CDR1 MDHEN, CDR2 SYDVKM. Trimming removed 6 bases at V and 12 bases at J, with 12 bases between. This CDR3 comprises 12 residues. CDR3 in amino acids: CASRRIAGPLHF. In DNA form, the CDR3 reads TGTGCCAGCAGACGTATCGCCGGACCCCTCCACTTT. The whole variable domain, remainder taken from reference TRBV28 and TRBJ1-6, is DVKVTQSSRYLVKRTGEKVFLECVQDMDHENMFWYRQDPGLGLRLIYFSYDVKMKEKGDIPEGYSVSREKKERFSLILESASTNQTSMYLCASRRIAGPLHFGNGTRLTVT.

The chain couples TRBV2 to TRBJ1-5; D call uncertain. V lost 8 bases and J 9 bases, leaving 14 bases between the germline ends. The CDR3 extends over 12 amino acids. Germline V gives CDR1 SNHLY, CDR2 FYNNEI. The CDR3 region is CASGTAQRPQHF. In nucleotides, the CDR3 is TGTGCCAGCGGTACAGCCCAGCGGCCCCAGCATTTT.

As for this clonotype: A clone one base away is much larger, so this may be a read error. As DNA, the CDR3 is TGCGCCAGCAGCCGGGACAGCGCATCTAATGGCTACACCTTC. Its protein product is CASSRDSASNGYTF. This chain connects TRBV5-1 to TRBJ1-2; TRBD1 matches at 7 bases. The CDR3 has 14 residues. The germline CDR1 and CDR2 sequences are SGHRS and YFSETQ. Trimming removed 4 bases from V and 6 bases from J; junction bases left unmatched: 9. The whole variable domain, remainder taken from reference TRBV5-1 and TRBJ1-2, is KAGVTQTPRYLIKTRGQQVTLSCSPISGHRSVSWYQQTPGQGLQFLFEYFSETQRNKGNFPGRFSGRQFSNSRSEMNVSTLELGDSALYLCASSRDSASNGYTFGSGTRLTVV.

Concerning this clonotype: A read error is possible here, since a much larger clone lies one base away. This sequence joins TRBV2 and TRBJ1-1, with 9 positions matching TRBD1. Germline CDR1 reads SNHLY; CDR2 reads FYNNEI. V was clipped by 6 bases and J by 6 bases; unmatched bases: 8. CDR3 length: 14 residues. CDR3 coding DNA: TGTGCCAGCAGAAAAACGGGACAGGGTGCTGAAGCTTTCTTT. Its translation is CASRKTGQGAEAFF. Looking up the rest from reference TRBV2 and TRBJ1-1 gives the full variable domain: EPEVTQTPSHQVTQMGQEVILRCVPISNHLYFYWYRQILGQKVEFLVSFYNNEISEKSEIFDDQFSVERPDGSNFTLKIRSTKLEDSAMYFCASRKTGQGAEAFFGQGTRLTVV.

This clonotype was seen a handful of times. The chain links TRBV18 to TRBJ2-7; D call uncertain. Germline V gene lookup returns CDR1 KGHSH and CDR2 LQKENI. This CDR3 is 14 amino acids long. Between the trimmed V and J ends, which lost 2 bases and 1 base, there was a span of 9 bases. The CDR3 loop is CASSPADSSYEQYF. DNA for the CDR3: TGTGCCAGCTCACCAGCCGATTCATCCTACGAGCAGTACTTC.

The genes are TRBV20-1 and TRBJ2-7, with D possibly called TRBD1 or TRBD2 (5 bases each). Germline CDR1 and CDR2: DFQATT and SNEGSKA (reference sequence). Trimming shortened V by 2 bases and J by 3 bases, and 14 bases separated the two germline ends. The CDR3 spans 14 residues. CDR3 region: CSARRGVGYYEQYF. The CDR3 DNA reads as TGCAGTGCTAGAAGAGGGGTGGGCTACTACGAGCAGTACTTC.

By share, this clonotype counts as medium-sized. This chain uses TRBV6-1 with TRBJ2-7; D gene uncertain. Germline values: CDR1 MNHNS, CDR2 SASEGT. CDR3 size: 11 residues. Trimming took off 5 bases at V and 4 bases at J, with 6 bases between the two ends. For the CDR3, the DNA is TGTGCCAGCAGTTCAAAGTACGAGCAGTACTTC. This sequence encodes CASSSKYEQYF.

This clonotype was seen ten or more times. J is TRBJ1-5 and V is TRBV27; D perhaps matches TRBD1 (6 bases). CDR3 length: 17 residues. Germline V gene data show CDR1 as MNHEY and CDR2 as SMNVEV (reference sequence). Trimming stripped 5 bases from V and 0 bases from J, with 17 bases between. For the CDR3, the DNA is TGTGCCAGCAGTACCTGGGGAAACAGGGATAGCAATCAGCCCCAGCATTTT. It translates to CASSTWGNRDSNQPQHF.

This clonotype occurred a few times. The gene calls are TRBV11-1 and TRBJ2-2; 9 bases line up with TRBD1. Germline loops: CDR1 SGHAT, CDR2 FQDESV (reference sequence). Trimming at V came to 6 bases and at J to 1 base, leaving 3 bases not matched to a gene. The CDR3 is 15 residues long. CDR3 sequence (DNA): TGTGCCAGCAGTACGGGACAGGGGAACACCGGGGAGCTGTTTTTT. Translating it yields CASSTGQGNTGELFF. Full variable domain (rest looked up from reference TRBV11-1 and TRBJ2-2): EAEVAQSPRYKITEKSQAVAFWCDPISGHATLYWYRQILGQGPELLVQFQDESVVDDSQLPKDRFSAERLKGVDSTLKIQPAELGDSAMYLCASSTGQGNTGELFFGEGSRLTVL.

The rearrangement links TRBV3-1 to TRBJ2-5, with unresolved D. Germline lookup yields CDR1 LGHDT and CDR2 YNNKEL (reference sequence). The V end lost 4 bases, the J end lost 1 base, and 10 bases lay between the germline ends. CDR3 size: 14 residues. In nucleotides, the CDR3 is TGTGCCAGCAGCCGGAACAGATTCCAAGAGACCCAGTACTTC. Its translation is CASSRNRFQETQYF.

This chain connects TRBV28 to TRBJ2-1, with D possibly matching TRBD1 (5 bases). Trimming took 1 base from V and 12 from J, leaving 10 bases between them. There are 12 residues in the CDR3. Germline-derived CDR1 and CDR2 are MDHEN and SYDVKM. For the CDR3, the DNA is TGTGCCAGCAGTTTATTCGGGCAGGGGCAGTTCTTC. Protein product: CASSLFGQGQFF.

The V gene is TRBV7-8, the J gene TRBJ2-7, with D unclear. The V and J ends lost 5 bases and 1 base respectively, with 18 bases between them. CDR1 and CDR2 (germline): SGHVS, FQNEAQ. The CDR3 totals 16 residues. The CDR3 loop is CASSLGSVATSYEQYF. Here the CDR3 DNA reads TGTGCCAGCAGCCTCGGCTCGGTCGCGACGTCCTACGAGCAGTACTTC. The full variable domain, its missing parts supplied by reference TRBV7-8 and TRBJ2-7, is GAGVSQSPRYKVAKRGQDVALRCDPISGHVSLFWYQQALGQGPEFLTYFQNEAQLDKSGLPSDRFFAERPEGSVSTLKIQRTQQEDSAVYLCASSLGSVATSYEQYFGPGTRLTVT.